The 22 T cell receptor beta chains presented below share a single source sample, sequenced in a study of CD8+ T cells in alopecia areata. Treatment here: oral pan-JAK inhibitor, 5-10 mg twice daily. Following RNA extraction, reverse transcription yielded cDNA that acted as the sequencing template. Profiled with immunoSEQ multiplex PCR; TCRdb holds only in-frame clones, not every one. The repertoire has roughly 190,000 clones, about three fifths of them found once; the top ten carry about 3%. The sample was CD4+ T cells sorted from blood, taken at week 4, from a patient treated with tofacitinib. The receptors derive from a human donor with alopecia areata.

As for this clone: In this CDR3 the conserved last residue, phenylalanine or tryptophan, is missing, so a read error is likely. The DNA is omitted, as the CDR3 cannot be located on it reliably, and the CDR3 follows TCRdb's listing. This chain uses TRBV5-4 with TRBJ2-3. Germline V gene data show CDR1 as SGHNT and CDR2 as YYREEE (reference sequence). Termini included, the CDR3 measures 8 amino acids. The CDR3: CASSPPWM.

This clone was recorded a few times. The J gene is TRBJ2-2, the V gene TRBV2, with D possibly TRBD1 on 5 matching bases. This CDR3 has 16 amino acids. The germline V and J ends were trimmed by 3 bases and 4 bases, with 15 bases remaining between them. Germline loops: CDR1 SNHLY, CDR2 FYNNEI. Here the CDR3 reads CASSDTVGAATGELFF. The CDR3 DNA reads TGTGCCAGCAGTGACACCGTTGGGGCGGCCACCGGGGAGCTGTTTTTT.

V gene TRBV29-1 combines with J gene TRBJ2-3, with TRBD1 identical over 10 bases. CDR1 is SQVTM and CDR2 is ANQGSEA in the germline V gene. With V trimmed by 7 bases and J by 5 bases, 3 bases remained unmatched. This CDR3 is 12 amino acids long. The CDR3 bases are TGCAGCGCGGGACAGGGGTTAGATACGCAGTATTTT. Protein sequence: CSAGQGLDTQYF.

This clone was observed a single time. The chain uses TRBV7-2 and TRBJ2-7; 9 nucleotides match TRBD1. Germline V gene sequence: CDR1 SGHTA, CDR2 FQGNSA. The length of the CDR3 is 14 residues. V lost 5 bases and J lost 5; bases outside the gene matches: 7. CDR3 region: CASSEKNRGHEQYF. Written as DNA, the CDR3 is TGTGCCAGCAGCGAAAAGAACAGGGGGCACGAGCAGTACTTC.

The chain is built from TRBV9 and TRBJ2-2; D not certain. This CDR3 is built from 16 residues. Trimming cost V 7 bases and J 3 bases, with 19 bases left between them. Germline-derived CDR1 and CDR2 are SGDLS and YYNGEE. The CDR3 sequence is CASSLGSPTYTGELFF. CDR3 nucleotides: TGTGCCAGCTCCCTGGGGTCCCCTACCTACACCGGGGAGCTGTTTTTT. Filled out from reference TRBV9 and TRBJ2-2, the complete variable domain reads DSGVTQTPKHLITATGQRVTLRCSPRSGDLSVYWYQQSLDQGLQFLIQYYNGEERAKGNILERFSAQQFPDLHSELNLSSLELGDSALYFCASSLGSPTYTGELFFGEGSRLTVL.

This clone has ten or more counts. The chain links TRBV2 to TRBJ1-2, with D tentatively TRBD1 (6 bases). The CDR3 is made up of 13 amino acids. Trimming cost V 7 bases and J 4 bases, with 13 bases left between them. The germline gives CDR1 SNHLY, CDR2 FYNNEI. This CDR3 reads CASMPGQIYGYTF. CDR3 DNA: TGTGCCAGCATGCCGGGACAAATCTATGGCTACACCTTC. The full variable domain, its missing parts supplied by reference TRBV2 and TRBJ1-2, is EPEVTQTPSHQVTQMGQEVILRCVPISNHLYFYWYRQILGQKVEFLVSFYNNEISEKSEIFDDQFSVERPDGSNFTLKIRSTKLEDSAMYFCASMPGQIYGYTFGSGTRLTVV.

This chain joins TRBV5-6 and TRBJ1-3; no clear D. There are 15 residues in the CDR3. Trimming took 1 base from V and 0 from J, leaving 8 bases between them. Germline values: CDR1 SGHDT, CDR2 YYEEEE. CDR3 nucleotides: TGTGCCAGCAGCTTGCCCACTGCCTCTGGAAACACCATATATTTT. Amino acids: CASSLPTASGNTIYF.

The chain combines TRBV5-6 with TRBJ1-2; maybe TRBD1 (6 bases). This CDR3 has 14 amino acids. The V end lost 0 bases, the J end lost 4 bases, and 10 bases lay between the germline ends. Germline V gene sequence: CDR1 SGHDT, CDR2 YYEEEE. The CDR3 DNA reads TGTGCCAGCAGCTTGGCCCGACAGGTCTATGGCTACACCTTC. It encodes CASSLARQVYGYTF.

V gene TRBV2 combines with J gene TRBJ2-1; D is unclear. In germline, CDR1 is SNHLY, CDR2 FYNNEI. The CDR3 sequence is 12 residues long. V lost 1 base to trimming and J lost 4 bases, with 2 bases between them. CDR3 residues: CASSEEYNEQFF. The CDR3 DNA reads TGTGCCAGCAGTGAAGAGTACAATGAGCAGTTCTTC. The whole variable domain, remainder taken from reference TRBV2 and TRBJ2-1, is EPEVTQTPSHQVTQMGQEVILRCVPISNHLYFYWYRQILGQKVEFLVSFYNNEISEKSEIFDDQFSVERPDGSNFTLKIRSTKLEDSAMYFCASSEEYNEQFFGPGTRLTVL.

The chain combines TRBV28 with TRBJ2-7, with 11 bases that match TRBD2. After removal of 2 bases from V and 3 bases from J, the junction contained 12 bases not matched to a gene. This CDR3 is 18 amino acids long. Germline V gene sequence: CDR1 MDHEN, CDR2 SYDVKM. This chain's CDR3 is CASSLRGVTTSGVYEQYF. In DNA, the CDR3 is TGTGCCAGCAGTTTACGTGGCGTAACGACTAGCGGGGTCTACGAGCAGTACTTC.

This clone was detected a few times. This CDR3 is also generated by other DNA sequences in the sample. The chain uses TRBV5-1 and TRBJ2-5; no definite D call. Per germline, CDR1 SGHRS and CDR2 YFSETQ. The CDR3 has 11 amino acids. Trimming pared 3 bases from V and 1 base from J, leaving 1 base between. The CDR3 nucleotides read TGCGCCAGCAGCTCCCAAGAGACCCAGTACTTC. Translation: CASSSQETQYF. Combining the CDR3 with reference TRBV5-1 and TRBJ2-5 gives the whole variable domain KAGVTQTPRYLIKTRGQQVTLSCSPISGHRSVSWYQQTPGQGLQFLFEYFSETQRNKGNFPGRFSGRQFSNSRSEMNVSTLELGDSALYLCASSSQETQYFGPGTRLLVL.

This chain links TRBV9 with TRBJ1-2, with D perhaps matching TRBD1 (5 bases). Trimming removed 5 bases at V and 2 bases at J, with 13 bases between. This CDR3 is built from 14 residues. Germline CDR1 reads SGDLS; CDR2 reads YYNGEE. CDR3 sequence (DNA): TGTGCCAGCAGTCCGGGACGCCCAAACTATGGCTACACCTTC. It codes for CASSPGRPNYGYTF.

This rearrangement joins TRBV11-2 to TRBJ2-1; D call uncertain. This CDR3 is built from 15 residues. In germline, CDR1 is SGHAT, CDR2 FQNNGV. V was shortened by 5 bases and J by 0 bases, with 11 bases between the two germline ends. The CDR3 sequence: CASSPVVSSYNEQFF. The CDR3 DNA reads as TGTGCCAGCAGCCCGGTAGTCTCCTCCTACAATGAGCAGTTCTTC.

The rearrangement uses TRBV25-1 and TRBJ1-2, with TRBD1 matching 9 bases. The CDR3 consists of 15 residues. V trimming: 8 bases; J trimming: 4 bases; junction bases outside the gene matches: 11. From germline, CDR1 is MGHDK and CDR2 SYGVNS. The CDR3 spells CASWSDAGQGYGYTF. The CDR3 nucleotides are TGTGCCAGCTGGTCTGACGCGGGACAGGGCTATGGCTACACCTTC.

This clone occurred a few times. The chain combines TRBV11-2 with TRBJ2-7; D is possibly TRBD1 or TRBD2 (6 bases each). Germline values: CDR1 SGHAT, CDR2 FQNNGV. This CDR3 spans 12 amino acids. V lost 11 bases and J lost 7, with 18 bases in between. The CDR3: CADSGAGREQYF. CDR3 nucleotide sequence: TGTGCCGACTCAGGGGCGGGGAGGGAGCAGTACTTC.

This chain links TRBV20-1 with TRBJ1-1, with D hard to call. The germline CDR1 and CDR2 sequences are DFQATT and SNEGSKA (reference sequence). There are 11 residues in the CDR3. The V end was cut by 3 bases, the J end by 7 bases, with 9 bases between. The CDR3 nucleotides read TGCAGTGCTAGTGTCGCCCGTGAAGCTTTCTTT. It translates to CSASVAREAFF.

V gene TRBV5-1 combines with J gene TRBJ2-3; unclear D gene. CDR3 length: 13 amino acids. CDR1 is SGHRS and CDR2 is YFSETQ in the germline V gene. Trimming cost V 2 bases and J 0 bases, with 4 bases left between them. The CDR3 DNA follows: TGCGCCAGCAGCTTATCTAGCACAGATACGCAGTATTTT. The encoded protein is CASSLSSTDTQYF.

This chain connects TRBV18 to TRBJ2-1; the D gene could be TRBD1 or TRBD2 (6 bases each). Trimming shortened V by 0 bases and J by 6 bases, and 12 bases separated the two germline ends. The CDR3 runs to 15 residues. Per germline, CDR1 KGHSH and CDR2 LQKENI. The CDR3 nucleotides read TGTGCCAGCTCACCACCGGGGGGCTCGATCAATGAGCAGTTCTTC. Amino acids: CASSPPGGSINEQFF. The entire variable domain, with the rest obtained from reference TRBV18 and TRBJ2-1, is as follows: NAGVMQNPRHLVRRRGQEARLRCSPMKGHSHVYWYRQLPEEGLKFMVYLQKENIIDESGMPKERFSAEFPKEGPSILRIQQVVRGDSAAYFCASSPPGGSINEQFFGPGTRLTVL.

V gene TRBV30 combines with J gene TRBJ1-2; D gene uncertain. The V gene's germline CDR1 is GTSNPN and CDR2 SVGIG (reference sequence). This CDR3 has 12 residues. V lost 2 bases, J lost 3 bases, and 7 bases lay in between. The CDR3 loop reads CAWSPAHYGYTF. CDR3 in DNA: TGTGCCTGGAGTCCCGCTCACTATGGCTACACCTTC.

The V gene is TRBV7-9, the J gene TRBJ1-2; TRBD1 is a possible D gene (5 bases). Germline assignment: CDR1 SEHNR and CDR2 FQNEAQ (reference sequence). Trimming cost V 3 bases and J 6 bases, with 11 bases left between them. The CDR3 extends over 13 amino acids. CDR3 DNA sequence: TGTGCCAGCAGCTTGACAGTTAGAGATGGCTACACCTTC. The encoded protein is CASSLTVRDGYTF.

This clone was seen a handful of times. The chain combines TRBV19 with TRBJ2-2; perhaps TRBD1 as D (5 bases). Germline V gives CDR1 LNHDA, CDR2 SQIVND (reference sequence). CDR3 length: 13 amino acids. V lost 2 bases and J 5 bases, leaving 6 bases between the germline ends. The CDR3 loop is CASSIRTTGELFF. DNA for the CDR3: TGTGCCAGTAGTATAAGGACAACCGGGGAGCTGTTTTTT.

The rearrangement uses TRBV27 and TRBJ2-7; 8 bases agree with TRBD1. This CDR3 has 13 residues. V lost 6 bases to trimming and J lost 6 bases; unmatched junction nucleotides: 7. Germline lookup yields CDR1 MNHEY and CDR2 SMNVEV (reference sequence). The CDR3 sequence: CASRTTGGREQYF. The CDR3 DNA follows: TGTGCCAGCAGGACCACAGGGGGGCGCGAGCAGTACTTC.